These 15 T cell receptor beta chains were all obtained from the same sample, sequenced in a study of CD8 T cells in ankylosing spondylitis. TCRdb redid the calling of the 5' RACE reads with MiXCR, one entry per CDR3 protein. The sample yields under 300,000 distinct CDR3 sequences, over 8.5% seen once. The sequencing sample was made of blood, either unsorted or a sorted T cell fraction (not recorded which). These receptors all stem from a male donor with ankylosing spondylitis or in good health (not recorded which).

This clonotype was detected many times. This rearrangement joins TRBV5-1 to TRBJ2-1; possible D gene TRBD2, 5 bases. Germline V gene sequence: CDR1 SGHRS, CDR2 YFSETQ. Trimming removed 2 bases at V and 2 bases at J, with 11 bases between. The CDR3 has 15 residues. The CDR3 sequence is CASSFEGGPYNEQFF. DNA of the CDR3: TGCGCCAGCAGCTTCGAAGGAGGTCCCTACAATGAGCAGTTCTTC.

This clonotype was counted ten times or more. The rearrangement uses TRBV20-1 and TRBJ2-3; D might be TRBD2 (6 bases). The CDR3 extends over 14 amino acids. Trimming shortened V by 8 bases and J by 4 bases, and 19 bases separated the two germline ends. Germline V gives CDR1 DFQATT, CDR2 SNEGSKA (reference sequence). CDR3 coding DNA: TGCAGTTATAACTGGAGGGGACCCTCAGATACGCAGTATTTT. It specifies CSYNWRGPSDTQYF.

The J gene is TRBJ2-7, the V gene TRBV12-3 or TRBV12-4; the D gene could be TRBD1 or TRBD2 (5 bases each). V shed 5 bases and J shed 4 bases, with 9 bases lying between them. The CDR3 sequence is 12 residues long. CDR3 protein: CASSPGRYEQYF. The CDR3 DNA follows: TGTGCCAGCAGTCCGGGACGGTACGAGCAGTACTTC.

This clonotype was seen ten or more times. The V call is TRBV15, the J call TRBJ2-5, with a tentative D call TRBD2 (5 bases). CDR1 LNHNV and CDR2 YYDKDF come from the germline V gene (reference sequence). Between the trimmed V and J ends, which lost 3 bases and 0 bases, there was a span of 8 bases. The CDR3 spans 14 residues. CDR3 in amino acids: CATSSLADQETQYF. CDR3 nucleotides: TGTGCCACCAGCAGTCTAGCAGACCAAGAGACCCAGTACTTC.

This clonotype was counted between two and nine times. The chain is built from TRBV18 and TRBJ2-5; D uncertain. The CDR3 contains 14 residues. Germline assignment: CDR1 KGHSH and CDR2 LQKENI. Trimming pared 2 bases from V and 2 bases from J, leaving 9 bases between. CDR3 sequence reads: CASSPGAGQETQYF. CDR3 nucleotides: TGTGCCAGCTCACCAGGTGCAGGTCAAGAGACCCAGTACTTC.

This clonotype was picked up many times. The chain uses TRBV7-2 and TRBJ2-1; weak D call: TRBD1 (6 bases). Germline assignment: CDR1 SGHTA and CDR2 FQGNSA. Trimming left V 3 bases short and J 5 bases short, with 11 bases between. CDR3 length: 14 residues. The CDR3 nucleotides read TGTGCCAGCAGCTTGGACGCAGGGGACAATGAGCAGTTCTTC. This translates into CASSLDAGDNEQFF.

The chain joins TRBV12-3 or TRBV12-4 to TRBJ1-1, with D perhaps matching TRBD1 (6 bases). Between the trimmed V and J ends, which lost 5 bases and 8 bases, there was a span of 15 bases. The CDR3 has 13 residues. The CDR3 protein is CASSPGDAREAFF. Here the CDR3 DNA reads TGTGCCAGCAGTCCAGGGGACGCCAGGGAAGCTTTCTTT.

The chain uses TRBV7-2 and TRBJ2-4; TRBD1 might be the D (6 bases). The CDR3 contains 17 residues. Trimming pared 5 bases from V and 2 bases from J, leaving 19 bases between. CDR1 is SGHTA, CDR2 FQGNSA, per germline. The CDR3 sequence is CASSQSPPTGSKNIQYF. The CDR3 nucleotides are TGTGCCAGCAGCCAATCCCCCCCTACAGGGTCCAAAAACATTCAGTACTTC.

This clonotype has ten or more counts. In DNA, the CDR3 is TGTGCCAGCAGCGATGGACAGGTAGTAAGCGAGCAGTACTTC. This sequence encodes CASSDGQVVSEQYF. This chain links TRBV7-6 with TRBJ2-7; 7 bases are shared with TRBD1. From germline, CDR1 is SGHVS and CDR2 FNYEAQ. The ends lost 5 bases at V and 6 bases at J; junction bases unmatched: 10. CDR3 length: 14 amino acids. Together with reference TRBV7-6 and TRBJ2-7, the CDR3 gives the full variable domain: GAGVSQSPRYKVTKRGQDVALRCDPISGHVSLYWYRQALGQGPEFLTYFNYEAQQDKSGLPNDRFSAERPEGSISTLTIQRTEQRDSAMYRCASSDGQVVSEQYFGPGTRLTVT.

This clonotype was detected a few times. The junction departs from the called germline gene at one end, perhaps through a read error. This rearrangement joins TRBV20-1 to TRBJ1-3; D remains ambiguous. The CDR3 is 17 amino acids. Germline lookup yields CDR1 DFQATT and CDR2 SNEGSKA (reference sequence). CDR3 nucleotides: TGCTGTGCTAGAGATGCGGTCAGTGGTAAAACCGGAAACACCATATATTTT. Amino acid sequence: CCARDAVSGKTGNTIYF.

This clonotype has at least ten counts. This chain connects TRBV5-6 to TRBJ2-7, with D perhaps being TRBD1 or TRBD2 (5 bases each). The germline gives CDR1 SGHDT, CDR2 YYEEEE. The length of the CDR3 is 15 residues. The V gene lost 3 bases and the J gene lost 4 bases, with 17 bases spanning the gap. The CDR3 sequence is CASSWFEGPFYEQYF. CDR3 in DNA: TGTGCCAGCAGCTGGTTTGAGGGGCCGTTTTACGAGCAGTACTTC.

Many counts were recorded for this clonotype. This chain connects TRBV5-1 to TRBJ1-3; TRBD1 matches 7 bases. V gave up 4 bases and J gave up 0 bases; unmatched junction bases: 4. CDR3 size: 15 residues. Per the germline V gene, CDR1 is SGHRS and CDR2 is YFSETQ. For the CDR3, the DNA is TGCGCCAGCAGCGGGGGACAGAGCTCTGGAAACACCATATATTTT. The encoded protein is CASSGGQSSGNTIYF.

This clonotype was found many times. The CDR3 DNA reads as TGTGCCAGCAGCCCGGGACTAGCGGGTACCAAATCAGATACGCAGTATTTT. Its translation is CASSPGLAGTKSDTQYF. The chain combines TRBV5-6 with TRBJ2-3; 12 bases agree with TRBD2. This CDR3 is built from 17 residues. Germline values: CDR1 SGHDT, CDR2 YYEEEE. V was clipped by 4 bases and J by 4 bases; unmatched bases: 10.

Remarks on this clonotype: Sequence at one end of the junction differs from germline and may be a read error. This chain uses TRBV20-1 with TRBJ2-1, with D perhaps being TRBD1 or TRBD2 (6 bases each). This CDR3 is built from 14 residues. CDR1 and CDR2 from the germline V gene are DFQATT and SNEGSKA (reference sequence). The CDR3 DNA reads TGCAGTGCCAGAGGGGGGCCCACCTACAATGAGCAGTTCTTC. Encoded protein: CSARGGPTYNEQFF.

The genes are TRBV29-1 and TRBJ2-7; 8 bases match TRBD2. The CDR3 spans 14 residues. Germline CDR1 reads SQVTM; CDR2 reads ANQGSEA. Trimming removed 4 bases from V and 7 bases from J; junction bases left unmatched: 12. The DNA of the CDR3 is TGCAGCGTTGTAATCGGGAGGGCCCTGGGAGAGCAGTACTTC. It translates to CSVVIGRALGEQYF.